Listed here is a single T cell receptor beta chain. Measured with immunoSEQ multiplex PCR; TCRdb has only the in-frame clones, and not every one. The sample has 95,000 to 150,000 clones; 91% are singletons. The entry originates in a study of control samples from healthy donors and cancer patients. V dropped 6 bases and J dropped 0 bases, with 12 bases sitting between them. This CDR3 is built from 14 residues. Germline V gene lookup returns CDR1 MNHEY and CDR2 SMNVEV (reference sequence). The clonotype was recovered from a woman under 30 in good health. The specimen sequenced was blood. The chain couples TRBV27 to TRBJ2-7; the D gene is possibly TRBD2 (6 bases). This CDR3 reads CASRGGSGSYEQYF. For the CDR3, the DNA is TGTGCCAGCAGGGGAGGTAGCGGCTCCTACGAGCAGTACTTC.